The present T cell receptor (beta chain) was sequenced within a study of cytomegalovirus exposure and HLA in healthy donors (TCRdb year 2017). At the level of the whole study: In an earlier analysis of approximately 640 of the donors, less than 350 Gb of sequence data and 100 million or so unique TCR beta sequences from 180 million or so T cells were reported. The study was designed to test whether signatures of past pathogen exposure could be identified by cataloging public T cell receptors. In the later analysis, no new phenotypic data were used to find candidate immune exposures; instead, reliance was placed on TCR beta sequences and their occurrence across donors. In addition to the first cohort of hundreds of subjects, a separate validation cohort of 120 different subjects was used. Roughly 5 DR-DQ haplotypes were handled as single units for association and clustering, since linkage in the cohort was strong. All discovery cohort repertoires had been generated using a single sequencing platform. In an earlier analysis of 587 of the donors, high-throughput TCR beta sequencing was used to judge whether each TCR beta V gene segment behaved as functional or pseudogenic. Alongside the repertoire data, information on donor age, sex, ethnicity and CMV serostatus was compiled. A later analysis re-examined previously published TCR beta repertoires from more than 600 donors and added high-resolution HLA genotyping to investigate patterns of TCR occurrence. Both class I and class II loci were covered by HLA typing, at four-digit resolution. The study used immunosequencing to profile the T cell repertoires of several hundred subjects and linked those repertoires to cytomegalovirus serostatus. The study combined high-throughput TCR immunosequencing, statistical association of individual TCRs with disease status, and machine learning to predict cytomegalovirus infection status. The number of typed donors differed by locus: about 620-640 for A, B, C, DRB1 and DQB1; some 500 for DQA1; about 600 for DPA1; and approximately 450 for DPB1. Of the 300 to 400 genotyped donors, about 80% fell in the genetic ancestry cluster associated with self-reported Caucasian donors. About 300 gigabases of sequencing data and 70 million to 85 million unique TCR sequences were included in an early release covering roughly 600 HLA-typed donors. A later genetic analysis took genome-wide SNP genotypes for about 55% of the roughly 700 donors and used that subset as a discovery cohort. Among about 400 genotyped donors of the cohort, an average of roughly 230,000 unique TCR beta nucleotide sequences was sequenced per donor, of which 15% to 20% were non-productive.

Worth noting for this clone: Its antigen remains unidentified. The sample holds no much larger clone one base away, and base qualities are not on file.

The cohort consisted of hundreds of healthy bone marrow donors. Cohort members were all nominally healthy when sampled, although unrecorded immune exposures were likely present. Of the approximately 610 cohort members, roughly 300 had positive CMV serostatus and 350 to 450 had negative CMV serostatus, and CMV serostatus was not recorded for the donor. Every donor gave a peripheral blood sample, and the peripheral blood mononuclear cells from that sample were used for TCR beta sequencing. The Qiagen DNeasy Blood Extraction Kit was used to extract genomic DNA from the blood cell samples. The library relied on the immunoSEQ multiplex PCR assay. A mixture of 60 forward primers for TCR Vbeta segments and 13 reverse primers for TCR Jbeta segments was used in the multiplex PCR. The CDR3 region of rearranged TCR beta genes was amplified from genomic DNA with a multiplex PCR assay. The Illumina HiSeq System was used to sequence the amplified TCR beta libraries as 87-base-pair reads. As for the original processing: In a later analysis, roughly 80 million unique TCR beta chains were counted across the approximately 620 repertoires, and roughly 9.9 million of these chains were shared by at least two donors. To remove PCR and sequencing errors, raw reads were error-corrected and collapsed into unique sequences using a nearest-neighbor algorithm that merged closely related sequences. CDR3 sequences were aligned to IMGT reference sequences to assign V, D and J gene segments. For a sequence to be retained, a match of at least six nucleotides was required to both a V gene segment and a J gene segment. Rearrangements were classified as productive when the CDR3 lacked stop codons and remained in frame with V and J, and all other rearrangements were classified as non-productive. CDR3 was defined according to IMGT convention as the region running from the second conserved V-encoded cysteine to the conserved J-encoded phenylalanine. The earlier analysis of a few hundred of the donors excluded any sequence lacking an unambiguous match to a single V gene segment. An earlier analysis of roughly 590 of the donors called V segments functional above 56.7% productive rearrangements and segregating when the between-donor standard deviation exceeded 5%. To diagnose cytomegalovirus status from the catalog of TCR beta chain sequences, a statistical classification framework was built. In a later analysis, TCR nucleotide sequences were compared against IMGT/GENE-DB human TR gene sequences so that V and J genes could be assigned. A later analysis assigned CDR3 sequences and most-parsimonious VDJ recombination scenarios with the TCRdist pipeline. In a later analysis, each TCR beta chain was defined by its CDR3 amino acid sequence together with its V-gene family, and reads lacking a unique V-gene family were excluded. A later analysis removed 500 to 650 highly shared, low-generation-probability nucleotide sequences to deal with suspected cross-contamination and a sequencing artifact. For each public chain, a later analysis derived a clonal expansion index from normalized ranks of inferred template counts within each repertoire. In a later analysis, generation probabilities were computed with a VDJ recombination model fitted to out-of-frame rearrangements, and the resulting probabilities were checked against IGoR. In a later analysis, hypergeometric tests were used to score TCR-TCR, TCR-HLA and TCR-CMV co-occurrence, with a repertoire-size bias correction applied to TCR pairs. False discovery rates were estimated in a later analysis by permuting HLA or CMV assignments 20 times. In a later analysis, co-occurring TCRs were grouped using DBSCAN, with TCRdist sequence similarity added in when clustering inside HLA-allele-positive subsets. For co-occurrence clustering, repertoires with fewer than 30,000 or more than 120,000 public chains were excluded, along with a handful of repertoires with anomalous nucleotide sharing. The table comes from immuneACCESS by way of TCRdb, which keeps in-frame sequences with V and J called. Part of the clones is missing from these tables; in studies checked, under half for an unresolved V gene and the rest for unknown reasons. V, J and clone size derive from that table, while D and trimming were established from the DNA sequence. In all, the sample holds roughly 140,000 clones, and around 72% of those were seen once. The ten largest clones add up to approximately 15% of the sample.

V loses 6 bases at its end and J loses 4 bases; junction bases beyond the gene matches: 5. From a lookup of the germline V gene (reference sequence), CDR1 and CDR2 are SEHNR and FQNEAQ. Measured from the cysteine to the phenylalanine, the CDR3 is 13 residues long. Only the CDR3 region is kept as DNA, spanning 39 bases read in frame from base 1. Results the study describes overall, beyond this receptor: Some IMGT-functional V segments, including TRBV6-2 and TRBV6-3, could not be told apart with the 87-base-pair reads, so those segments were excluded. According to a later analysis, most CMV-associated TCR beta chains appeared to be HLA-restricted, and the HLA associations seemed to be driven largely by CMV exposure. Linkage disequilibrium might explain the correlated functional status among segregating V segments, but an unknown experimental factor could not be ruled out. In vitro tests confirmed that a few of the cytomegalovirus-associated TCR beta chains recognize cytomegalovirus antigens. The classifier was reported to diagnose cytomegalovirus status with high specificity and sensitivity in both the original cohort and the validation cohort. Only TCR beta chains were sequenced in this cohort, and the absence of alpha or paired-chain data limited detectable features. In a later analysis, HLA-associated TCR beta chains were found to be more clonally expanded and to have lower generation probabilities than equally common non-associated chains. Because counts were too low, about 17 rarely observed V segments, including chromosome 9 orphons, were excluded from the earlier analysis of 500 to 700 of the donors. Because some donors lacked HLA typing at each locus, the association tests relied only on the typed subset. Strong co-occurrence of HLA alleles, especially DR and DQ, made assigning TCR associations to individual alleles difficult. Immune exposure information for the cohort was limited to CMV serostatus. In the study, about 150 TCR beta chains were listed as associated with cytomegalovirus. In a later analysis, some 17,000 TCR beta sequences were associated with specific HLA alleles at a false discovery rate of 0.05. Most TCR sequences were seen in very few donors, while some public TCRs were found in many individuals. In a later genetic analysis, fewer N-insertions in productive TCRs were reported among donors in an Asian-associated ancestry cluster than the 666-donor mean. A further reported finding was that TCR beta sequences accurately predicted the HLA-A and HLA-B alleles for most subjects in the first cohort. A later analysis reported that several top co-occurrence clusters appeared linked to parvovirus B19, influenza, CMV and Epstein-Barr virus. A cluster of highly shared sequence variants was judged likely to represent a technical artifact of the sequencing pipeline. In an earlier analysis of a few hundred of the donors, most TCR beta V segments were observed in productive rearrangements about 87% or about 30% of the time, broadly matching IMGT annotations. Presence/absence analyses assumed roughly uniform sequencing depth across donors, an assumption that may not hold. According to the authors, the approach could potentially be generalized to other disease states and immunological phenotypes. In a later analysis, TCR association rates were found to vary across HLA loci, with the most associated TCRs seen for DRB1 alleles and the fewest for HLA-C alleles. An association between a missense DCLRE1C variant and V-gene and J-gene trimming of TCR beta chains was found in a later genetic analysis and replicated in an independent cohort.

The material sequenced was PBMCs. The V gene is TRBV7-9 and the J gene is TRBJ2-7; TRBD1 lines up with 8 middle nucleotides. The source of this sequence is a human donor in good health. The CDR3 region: CASSGQGGYEQYF. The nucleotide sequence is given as TGTGCCAGCAGTGGACAGGGAGGATACGAGCAGTACTTC. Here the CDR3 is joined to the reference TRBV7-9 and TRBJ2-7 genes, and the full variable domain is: DTGVSQNPRHKITKRGQNVTFRCDPISEHNRLYWYRQTLGQGPEFLTYFQNEAQLEKSRLLSDRFSAERPKGSFSTLEIQRTEQGDSAMYLCASSGQGGYEQYFGPGTRLTVT.